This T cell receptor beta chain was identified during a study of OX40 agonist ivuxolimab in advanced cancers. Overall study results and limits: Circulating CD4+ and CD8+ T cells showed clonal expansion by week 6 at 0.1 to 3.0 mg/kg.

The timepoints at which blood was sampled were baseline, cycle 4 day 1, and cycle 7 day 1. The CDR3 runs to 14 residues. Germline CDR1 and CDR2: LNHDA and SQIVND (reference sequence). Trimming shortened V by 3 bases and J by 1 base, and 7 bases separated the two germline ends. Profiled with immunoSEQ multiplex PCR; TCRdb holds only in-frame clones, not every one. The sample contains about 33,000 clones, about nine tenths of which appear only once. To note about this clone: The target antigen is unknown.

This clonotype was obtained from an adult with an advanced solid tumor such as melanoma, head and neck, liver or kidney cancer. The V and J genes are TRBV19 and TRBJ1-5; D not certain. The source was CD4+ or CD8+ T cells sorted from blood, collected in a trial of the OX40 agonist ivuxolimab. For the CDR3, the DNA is TGTGCCAGTAGTATTTCATCCAGCAATCAGCCCCAGCATTTT. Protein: CASSISSSNQPQHF.